These T cell receptor beta chains were read from a single sample in a study of graft-versus-host responses after intestinal transplantation. TCRdb keeps only in-frame clones here, not all; method: immunoSEQ multiplex PCR. The sample contains some 4,000 clones, around three quarters of which appear only once. This specimen consisted of ileum tissue, obtained around 340 days after intestinal transplantation. Receptors originate from a human patient who received an intestinal transplant, so some T cells may come from the graft donor. CDR3s include the opening cysteine and the closing phenylalanine or tryptophan. D genes are given only for firm matches. The listing skips clone size in some rows; elsewhere it reads once, few, many or a size class.

TRBV28	NA	TRBD1	TRBJ1-2	CASSLSGQGEGGGYTF	TGTGCCAGCAGTCTGTCGGGACAGGGGGAAGGAGGTGGCTACACCTTC
TRBV7-9	NA	NA	TRBJ2-7	CASSLSASTYEQYF	TGTGCCAGCAGCCTTAGTGCTAGCACCTACGAGCAGTACTTC
TRBV7-9	NA	NA	TRBJ2-1	CASRRGASSYNEQFF	TGTGCCAGCAGACGGGGGGCCAGCTCCTACAATGAGCAGTTCTTC
TRBV5-6	few	NA	TRBJ2-1	CASSLAPGVAYNEQFF	TGTGCCAGCAGCTTGGCCCCGGGGGTCGCCTACAATGAGCAGTTCTTC
TRBV6-1	medium-sized	TRBD1	TRBJ2-2	CASSGGQGTGELFF	TGTGCCAGCAGTGGGGGACAGGGTACCGGGGAGCTGTTTTTT
TRBV27	NA	TRBD2	TRBJ2-7	CASSSSGDSYEQYF	TGTGCCAGCAGTTCTAGCGGTGACTCCTACGAGCAGTACTTC
TRBV11-2	NA	NA	TRBJ2-3	CASSLAGSPDTQYF	TGTGCCAGCAGCTTAGCGGGAAGTCCAGATACGCAGTATTTT
TRBV25-1	NA	TRBD1	TRBJ1-6	CASSESGQGNSPLHF	TGTGCCAGCAGTGAATCAGGACAGGGTAATTCACCCCTCCACTTT
TRBV29-1	NA	NA	TRBJ2-1	CSVEWPRGSDEQFF	TGCAGCGTCGAATGGCCTCGAGGATCCGATGAGCAGTTCTTC
TRBV2	NA	NA	TRBJ2-3	CASSDYPDTQYF	TGTGCCAGCAGTGACTATCCAGATACGCAGTATTTT
TRBV5-1	few	NA	TRBJ2-5	CASSLDSLQETQYF	TGCGCCAGCAGCTTGGACAGTCTCCAAGAGACCCAGTACTTC
TRBV9	NA	TRBD2	TRBJ2-5	CASSVGLAEETQYF	TGTGCCAGCAGCGTTGGACTAGCGGAAGAGACCCAGTACTTC
TRBV7-8	few	NA	TRBJ1-5	CASSTHQKPQHF	TGTGCCAGCAGCACCCATCAGAAGCCCCAGCATTTT
TRBV6-6	NA	TRBD1	TRBJ1-6	CASSRQGYNSPLHF	TGTGCCAGCAGCCGACAGGGGTATAATTCACCCCTCCACTTT
TRBV7-2	NA	NA	TRBJ2-7	CASSPRVQGWSSYEQYF	TGTGCCAGCAGCCCTAGGGTACAGGGATGGAGCTCCTACGAGCAGTACTTC
TRBV10-3	NA	NA	TRBJ1-1	CAISDRVNTEAFF	TGTGCCATCAGTGACAGGGTAAACACTGAAGCTTTCTTT
TRBV4-2	NA	NA	TRBJ2-2	CASSQVTGSASGSTGELFF	TGTGCCAGCAGCCAAGTTACAGGGTCGGCTAGCGGCAGCACCGGGGAGCTGTTTTTT
TRBV5-1	NA	NA	TRBJ2-7	CASSRTSTSYEQYF	TGCGCCAGCAGTAGAACTAGCACGTCCTACGAGCAGTACTTC
TRBV13	NA	NA	TRBJ2-7	CASSSLGRRYEQYF	TGTGCCAGCAGTTCACTTGGGCGCCGCTACGAGCAGTACTTC
TRBV7-3	NA	TRBD2	TRBJ2-3	CASSLLAGGTTDTQYF	TGTGCCAGCAGCTTGCTAGCGGGAGGGACGACAGATACGCAGTATTTT
TRBV2	NA	TRBD1	TRBJ2-1	CASSVRTGAHNEQFF	TGTGCCAGCAGTGTTCGGACAGGGGCCCACAATGAGCAGTTCTTC
TRBV27	few	NA	TRBJ1-5	CASSNTVNQPQHF	TGTGCCAGCAGTAACACAGTCAATCAGCCCCAGCATTTT